The clone carrying this TCR beta chain was counted only a few times. Its specificity is unknown. The data were taken from a study of T cell repertoires in cytomegalovirus infection. Study as a whole: An indication of both CMV infection and matching HLA type came from public TCR beta signatures. Study observations and caveats: What dominated the ex vivo response were HLA-C-restricted CMV-specific TCR beta clonotypes. Cumulative public TCR beta family frequency identified carriers of CMV plus the relevant HLA.

TCRdb re-called the reads through MiXCR, storing one row per CDR3 protein. The sample consists of 150,000 to 200,000 distinct CDR3 sequences, approximately 15% of them appearing once. Sample: PBMCs. The TCR originated in a human donor in good health (CMV status not recorded). Some clones in this sample may be carry-over from other donors' samples.

Here the CDR3 reads CASSSGQGQSPLHF. The DNA for the CDR3 is TGTGCCAGCAGCTCGGGGCAGGGACAGTCACCCCTCCACTTT. The J gene is TRBJ1-6, the V gene TRBV28, with 7 bases lining up with TRBD1. Germline V gene lookup returns CDR1 MDHEN and CDR2 SYDVKM. CDR3 length equals 14 residues. The V gene end was trimmed by 6 bases and the J gene end by 10 bases; junction bases not matched to a gene: 9.